The present T cell receptor (beta chain) was sequenced within a study of blood T cell repertoires in COVID-19. Sequencing used immunoSEQ multiplex PCR; TCRdb keeps in-frame clones, though not all of them. The sample consists of 180,000 or so clones, 80% to 90% of them appearing once. Note on this clone: Other DNA sequences in this sample translate to the same CDR3.

CDR3 length: 13 amino acids. Trimming pared 1 base from V and 5 bases from J, leaving 8 bases between. Looked up from germline, CDR1 is SGHTA and CDR2 is FQGNSA. This clonotype originated in an elderly woman with COVID-19, enrolled during active disease. The V gene is TRBV7-2, the J gene TRBJ1-2; D uncertain. The specimen sequenced was peripheral blood. The CDR3 DNA follows: TGTGCCAGCAGCTTAGGCCGGGATTATGGCTACACCTTC. This translates into CASSLGRDYGYTF.